This T cell receptor beta chain came from a study of T cells after yellow fever vaccination (dated by TCRdb to 2018 to 2020). About the study as a whole: The SMART-Seq v4 Ultra Low Input RNA kit was used to prepare libraries from fractions with low cell numbers. Bulk TCR alpha and beta repertoires were sequenced longitudinally to track T-cell clones before and after primary and booster YFV17D yellow fever vaccination. Two healthy male donors, one aged 18 to 30 and one aged 30 to 40 years, were included in the cohort. Blood samples were taken at several timepoints before and after primary and secondary immunization, and bulk PBMC replicates and cell subsets were isolated. Broader findings and caveats from the paper: Because the study included only a couple of donors, the extent to which the findings can be generalized is limited. FACS-sorted repertoires could contain abundant contaminating clonotypes from the bulk population, so computational filtering was required. A small share of clonotypes was detected in both CD4 and CD8 compartments, with the overlap likely arising from convergent recombination. Most clones expanded after primary vaccination were re-detected after the booster (about 95% of CD4 and approximately 85% of CD8), suggesting broad memory maintenance. The secondary T-cell response was weaker than the primary response but faster, peaking on day 5 instead of day 15.

From the germline V gene, CDR1 is SGHTA and CDR2 is FQGNSA. V drops 5 bases and J drops 0 bases, leaving 15 bases in between. The CDR3, cysteine through phenylalanine, is 16 amino acids long. The sequence is cut down to CDR3 DNA, 48 bases in frame from base 1. On this clonotype itself: This receptor's antigen is unknown. No quality values exist for individual bases; no much larger clone is one base distant.

Sequencer: Illumina NovaSeq 6000. TCR cDNA was synthesized by 5'RACE template switching, through which a universal primer site and unique molecular identifiers were introduced. Priming for cDNA synthesis came from both the TCR alpha and TCR beta constant segments. Two PCR steps were used to amplify libraries, with sample barcodes and sequencing adapters being added in the second step. Libraries were sequenced on Illumina HiSeq 2500 (2x100 bp) or NovaSeq (2x150 bp). Turning to the authors' computational methods: Reads were demultiplexed and collapsed into UMI consensus sequences with MIGEC, and V(D)J alignment was performed with MiXCR. Using edgeR on replicate PBMC samples, clonotypes were called vaccine-responding if FDR was below 0.01 and the log2 fold change was above 5 up to day 15. Each bulk clonotype was labeled CD4 or CD8 based on which sequenced repertoire, CD4 or CD8, contained the clonotype at higher abundance. Through fastp at Q25 and MiXCR, TCRdb rebuilt clones from the public reads, retaining in-frame beta chains. Each entry is one CDR3 protein sequence, shown with its most common DNA and genes. The V and J calls were determined by TCRdb, not by the authors. The sample profile shows some 300,000 distinct CDR3 sequences; under 9% of them were found once. The ten top clones hold around 3.1% of the sample.

This sample's treatment or condition label indicates: live attenuated yellow fever vaccine strain. A standard Ficoll-Paque protocol was used to isolate PBMCs from peripheral blood. Dynabeads CD4 and CD8 positive selection kits were used to isolate the CD4 and CD8 T-cell fractions. TriZol was used to extract RNA from bulk PBMCs, from CD4 and CD8 fractions, and from dextramer-positive and dextramer-negative fractions. This receptor chain uses TRBV7-2 and TRBJ2-3; TRBD2 could be the D gene, as 6 bases match. The sample was CD4+ T cells sorted from PBMCs, taken 5 days after the yellow fever booster vaccination. This TCR came from a man younger than 30 who received the YFV17D yellow fever vaccine. The bases read TGTGCCAGCAGCCATCGCCTCAGCGGGAGCACAGATACGCAGTATTTT. Its coded protein is CASSHRLSGSTDTQYF.